This passage covers 32 T cell receptor beta chains from one sample sequenced in a study of patients and donors after allogeneic stem cell transplantation. Each CDR3 protein gets one entry after TCRdb re-called the RT-PCR reads with MiXCR. The sample lists about 88,000 distinct CDR3 sequences, under 50% occurring once. The source material was blood, either unsorted or a sorted T cell fraction (not recorded which). These receptor sequences come from a human donor who was either an allogeneic HSCT recipient or a stem cell or donor lymphocyte infusion donor (not recorded which). It is not recorded whose cells these are; they may come from a transplant donor.

This clonotype has just a few counts. This chain joins TRBV9 and TRBJ1-3; maybe TRBD1 (5 bases). Germline lookup yields CDR1 SGDLS and CDR2 YYNGEE. V lost 1 base, J lost 6 bases, and 11 bases lay in between. The CDR3 covers 14 residues. The CDR3 loop reads CASSVFGTENTIYF. In nucleotides, the CDR3 is TGTGCCAGCAGCGTATTTGGGACGGAAAACACCATATATTTT. The entire variable domain, with the rest obtained from reference TRBV9 and TRBJ1-3, is as follows: DSGVTQTPKHLITATGQRVTLRCSPRSGDLSVYWYQQSLDQGLQFLIQYYNGEERAKGNILERFSAQQFPDLHSELNLSSLELGDSALYFCASSVFGTENTIYFGEGSWLTVV.

J is TRBJ2-3 and V is TRBV7-3; 7 bases agree with TRBD1. V was pared by 5 bases and J by 5 bases, with 4 bases of the junction left unmatched. The CDR3 spans 13 residues. Germline V lookup: CDR1 SGHTA, CDR2 FQGTGA. The CDR3 spells CASSPGGVDTQYF. The CDR3 DNA reads TGTGCCAGCAGCCCAGGGGGAGTAGATACGCAGTATTTT.

The chain links TRBV28 to TRBJ1-2; D remains ambiguous. Germline V gene data show CDR1 as MDHEN and CDR2 as SYDVKM. V was cut by 3 bases and J by 8 bases, with 10 bases left in between. The length of the CDR3 is 12 residues. The CDR3 DNA follows: TGTGCCAGCAGTTTTGGCGAAATAGGCTACACCTTC. Its translation: CASSFGEIGYTF.

The sample holds many counts of this clonotype. The V call is TRBV20-1, the J call TRBJ1-5; 7 bases match TRBD1. The CDR3 sequence is 13 residues long. The germline gives CDR1 DFQATT, CDR2 SNEGSKA (reference sequence). The junction had 1 base not matched to a gene; V was cut back by 5 bases and J by 0 bases. DNA for the CDR3: TGCAGTGCTGGGACAGTTAGCAATCAGCCCCAGCATTTT. This codes for CSAGTVSNQPQHF.

Only a few counts were recorded for this clonotype. J is TRBJ1-3 and V is TRBV4-3, with 9 bases aligning to TRBD1. Germline CDR1 reads LGHNA; CDR2 reads YSLEER. The CDR3 has 16 amino acids. The V segment lost 1 base and the J segment 3 bases; nucleotides outside the gene matches: 4. The CDR3: CASSQAGTGNGNTIYF. The DNA for the CDR3 is TGCGCCAGCAGCCAAGCCGGGACAGGGAATGGAAACACCATATATTTT.

The gene calls are TRBV12-3 or TRBV12-4 and TRBJ1-1; D remains unclear. V lost 4 bases and J lost 0, with 6 bases in between. The CDR3 has 13 residues. This CDR3 reads CASSSHVNTEAFF. Written as DNA, the CDR3 is TGTGCCAGCAGTTCACATGTGAACACTGAAGCTTTCTTT.

The rearrangement uses TRBV5-1 and TRBJ2-1; D not certain. Deletions cut 2 bases from V and 4 bases from J, with 7 bases between. From germline, CDR1 is SGHRS and CDR2 YFSETQ. This CDR3 has 13 residues. Here the CDR3 DNA reads TGCGCCAGCAGCTTCGGAACGTACAATGAGCAGTTCTTC. Protein sequence: CASSFGTYNEQFF. Full variable domain (rest looked up from reference TRBV5-1 and TRBJ2-1): KAGVTQTPRYLIKTRGQQVTLSCSPISGHRSVSWYQQTPGQGLQFLFEYFSETQRNKGNFPGRFSGRQFSNSRSEMNVSTLELGDSALYLCASSFGTYNEQFFGPGTRLTVL.

The rearrangement uses TRBV15 and TRBJ2-2, with 7 bases fitting TRBD2. Germline CDR1 and CDR2: LNHNV and YYDKDF (reference sequence). The CDR3 sequence is 14 residues long. V lost 4 bases, J lost 6 bases, and 5 bases stayed unmatched. As DNA, the CDR3 is TGTGCCACCAGCATTAAGCGGGACGCCGGGGAGCTGTTTTTT. Encoded protein: CATSIKRDAGELFF.

V and J are TRBV5-4 and TRBJ1-2; the D is unclear. The CDR3 sequence is 14 residues long. V was cut by 5 bases and J by 2 bases, with 13 bases left in between. Germline CDR1 is SGHNT and CDR2 is YYREEE (reference sequence). CDR3 loop: CASRPDTTNYGYTF. As DNA, the CDR3 is TGTGCCAGCAGACCCGACACTACGAACTATGGCTACACCTTC.

The J gene is TRBJ1-4, the V gene TRBV7-2; 8 bases map to TRBD1. V was clipped by 5 bases and J by 6 bases; unmatched bases: 8. The length of the CDR3 is 15 residues. CDR1 SGHTA and CDR2 FQGNSA come from the germline V gene. CDR3 nucleotides: TGTGCCAGCAGCCCAAGGACAGGGATCGATGAAAAACTGTTTTTT. Residues: CASSPRTGIDEKLFF.

The chain has TRBV7-8 and TRBJ1-6, with 7 bases aligning to TRBD1. The CDR3 is 18 amino acids. The germline V gene has CDR1 SGHVS and CDR2 FQNEAQ. V gave up 6 bases and J gave up 0 bases; unmatched junction bases: 11. Here the CDR3 DNA reads TGTGCCAGCAGGAAGGACAGGTTGCTTAGCTCCTATAATTCACCCCTCCACTTT. Translated: CASRKDRLLSSYNSPLHF.

The rearrangement joins TRBV14 to TRBJ1-5; the D is unclear. CDR1 is SGHDN and CDR2 is FVKESK in the germline V gene. The CDR3 is 12 amino acids. V was pared by 5 bases and J by 4 bases, with 6 bases between. This CDR3 reads CASSVDNQPQHF. CDR3 coding DNA: TGTGCCAGCAGCGTAGATAATCAGCCCCAGCATTTT.

This clonotype has just a few counts. The V gene is TRBV5-1, the J gene TRBJ1-1, with D unresolved. Between the trimmed V and J ends, which lost 5 bases and 0 bases, there was a span of 11 bases. Germline CDR1 SGHRS, CDR2 YFSETQ. This CDR3 is built from 14 residues. CDR3 amino acids: CASRESQMNTEAFF. The CDR3 DNA reads as TGCGCCAGCAGGGAGAGTCAGATGAACACTGAAGCTTTCTTT.

The table lists this clonotype with a few counts. The CDR3 spells CATWGQGNGYTF. CDR3 nucleotides: TGTGCCACCTGGGGACAGGGGAACGGCTACACCTTC. The V call is TRBV24-1, the J call TRBJ1-2; 10 nucleotides align to TRBD1. The V segment lost 9 bases and the J segment 8 bases; nucleotides outside the gene matches: 5. This CDR3 spans 12 amino acids. Germline CDR1 reads KGHDR; CDR2 reads SFDVKD.

This clonotype was recorded a few times. The chain couples TRBV7-3 to TRBJ1-4; no definite D call. The CDR3 extends over 17 amino acids. Trimming left V 5 bases short and J 4 bases short, with 20 bases between. Germline CDR1 reads SGHTA; CDR2 reads FQGTGA. CDR3 sequence reads: CASSPLDTLALNEKLFF. The CDR3 DNA follows: TGTGCCAGCAGCCCACTAGATACATTGGCTCTTAATGAAAAACTGTTTTTT.

This clonotype appeared a single time. The rearrangement uses TRBV6-2 or TRBV6-3 and TRBJ1-2; 8 bases fit TRBD1. This CDR3 spans 13 amino acids. V gave up 7 bases and J gave up 3 bases; unmatched junction bases: 4. Germline V lookup: CDR1 MNHEY, CDR2 SVGEGT. The CDR3 DNA reads as TGTGCCAGCACCCTGGACAGGGACTATGGCTACACCTTC. Protein product: CASTLDRDYGYTF.

The chain employs TRBV4-1 and TRBJ2-5; D perhaps matches TRBD2 (6 bases). Germline loops: CDR1 MGHRA, CDR2 YSYEKL. Deletions cut 1 base from V and 2 bases from J, with 14 bases between. The CDR3 loop spans 16 amino acids. The CDR3 DNA is TGCGCCAGCAGCCAAGCCGTCGGGAGAGTTCAAGAGACCCAGTACTTC. Translating gives CASSQAVGRVQETQYF.

The chain recombines TRBV6-6 with TRBJ1-4; D ambiguous. V shed 6 bases and J shed 5 bases, with 16 bases lying between them. The CDR3 sequence is 15 residues long. From germline, CDR1 is MNHNY and CDR2 SVGAGI (reference sequence). The CDR3 sequence: CASSLREGSNEKLFF. For the CDR3, the DNA is TGTGCCAGCAGCCTAAGGGAGGGCTCCAATGAAAAACTGTTTTTT.

The chain joins TRBV25-1 to TRBJ1-2; possible D gene TRBD1, 5 bases. Germline V gives CDR1 MGHDK, CDR2 SYGVNS. The germline V and J ends were trimmed by 6 bases and 4 bases, with 9 bases remaining between them. The CDR3 has 12 residues. The CDR3 DNA is TGTGCCAGCAGCAAGGGGAGCTATGGCTACACCTTC. Its protein is CASSKGSYGYTF.

The chain joins TRBV4-2 to TRBJ1-1, with D perhaps matching TRBD1 (5 bases). This CDR3 contains 14 residues. Germline V gene sequence: CDR1 LGHNA, CDR2 YNFKEQ. Trimming removed 1 base from V and 6 bases from J, with 12 bases in between. The CDR3 loop reads CASSQGQLTSEAFF. The CDR3 DNA is TGTGCCAGCAGCCAAGGACAGCTTACGTCTGAAGCTTTCTTT.

The chain carries TRBV29-1 and TRBJ1-2; D is perhaps TRBD1 (5 bases). V was cut by 7 bases and J by 4 bases, with 10 bases left in between. The CDR3 spans 11 residues. Germline CDR1 is SQVTM and CDR2 is ANQGSEA. Written as DNA, the CDR3 is TGCAGCGGTTTGACAGCCTATGGCTACACCTTC. Translation: CSGLTAYGYTF. Together with reference TRBV29-1 and TRBJ1-2, the CDR3 gives the full variable domain: SAVISQKPSRDICQRGTSLTIQCQVDSQVTMMFWYRQQPGQSLTLIATANQGSEATYESGFVIDKFPISRPNLTFSTLTVSNMSPEDSSIYLCSGLTAYGYTFGSGTRLTVV.

The chain combines TRBV7-9 with TRBJ1-2; D uncertain. In germline, CDR1 is SEHNR, CDR2 FQNEAQ (reference sequence). The length of the CDR3 is 10 residues. The ends were cut back, 5 bases at V and 6 bases at J, with 4 bases in the middle. The CDR3, as DNA: TGTGCCAGCAGCATAGATGGCTACACCTTC. This sequence encodes CASSIDGYTF. The complete variable domain, with remaining parts taken from reference TRBV7-9 and TRBJ1-2, reads DTGVSQNPRHKITKRGQNVTFRCDPISEHNRLYWYRQTLGQGPEFLTYFQNEAQLEKSRLLSDRFSAERPKGSFSTLEIQRTEQGDSAMYLCASSIDGYTFGSGTRLTVV.

This sequence joins TRBV5-1 and TRBJ1-4; 7 positions agree with TRBD1. The CDR3 loop spans 15 amino acids. After removal of 4 bases from V and 6 bases from J, the junction contained 9 bases not matched to a gene. CDR1 is SGHRS, CDR2 YFSETQ, per germline. This CDR3 reads CASSTGTARDEKLFF. The CDR3 bases are TGCGCCAGCAGCACAGGGACAGCCAGAGATGAAAAACTGTTTTTT.

The genes are TRBV28 and TRBJ1-2; 12 bases are a match to TRBD1. Germline V gene data show CDR1 as MDHEN and CDR2 as SYDVKM. Losses at the gene ends were 10 bases for V and 8 bases for J; bases not matched to a gene: 14. The CDR3 has 15 amino acids. The CDR3 sequence is CAIPDKTGTGGGYTF. CDR3 nucleotides: TGTGCCATTCCTGACAAGACCGGGACAGGGGGCGGCTACACCTTC.

The chain employs TRBV5-1 and TRBJ1-5, with D uncertain. V was trimmed by 0 bases and J by 0 bases, leaving 7 bases between them. This CDR3 is built from 15 residues. CDR1 is SGHRS, CDR2 YFSETQ, per germline. The CDR3 spells CASSLDIDSNQPQHF. The CDR3 bases are TGCGCCAGCAGCTTGGACATAGATAGCAATCAGCCCCAGCATTTT.

The table lists this clonotype with a few counts. The CDR3 spells CASSRDWNEKLFF. Here the CDR3 DNA reads TGTGCCAGCAGCCGGGACTGGAATGAAAAACTGTTTTTT. The V call is TRBV7-2, the J call TRBJ1-4; D may be TRBD1 (5 bases). The CDR3 contains 13 residues. Trimming stripped 5 bases from V and 5 bases from J, with 9 bases between. The germline gives CDR1 SGHTA, CDR2 FQGNSA.

The chain carries TRBV12-3 or TRBV12-4 and TRBJ2-5; D is undetermined. The ends were cut back, 6 bases at V and 5 bases at J, with 19 bases in the middle. This CDR3 has 15 residues. This CDR3 is CASRPRETRAETQYF. CDR3 sequence (DNA): TGTGCCAGCAGACCCCGTGAAACCCGGGCGGAGACCCAGTACTTC.

This clonotype was observed a single time. V and J are TRBV4-1 and TRBJ2-7, with TRBD1 identical over 8 bases. The CDR3 loop spans 15 amino acids. Germline assignment: CDR1 MGHRA and CDR2 YSYEKL. Germline trimming cut 1 base from V and 4 bases from J; bases unmatched to any gene: 6. The CDR3 DNA reads TGCGCCAGCAGCCAAGCGAGTACAGGGGGTTACGAGCAGTACTTC. Its protein is CASSQASTGGYEQYF.

The V call is TRBV5-1, the J call TRBJ1-1; D call uncertain. Germline-derived CDR1 and CDR2 are SGHRS and YFSETQ. The CDR3 length is 15 residues. Trimming took off 2 bases at V and 0 bases at J, with 11 bases between the two ends. CDR3 DNA: TGCGCCAGCAGCTTAACATCGGAATTGAACACTGAAGCTTTCTTT. Residues: CASSLTSELNTEAFF. Full variable domain (rest looked up from reference TRBV5-1 and TRBJ1-1): KAGVTQTPRYLIKTRGQQVTLSCSPISGHRSVSWYQQTPGQGLQFLFEYFSETQRNKGNFPGRFSGRQFSNSRSEMNVSTLELGDSALYLCASSLTSELNTEAFFGQGTRLTVV.

CDR3 loop: CASSGTGNEKLFF. The CDR3 bases are TGTGCCAGCAGTGGGACGGGGAATGAAAAACTGTTTTTT. The V call is TRBV28, the J call TRBJ1-4; D perhaps matches TRBD1 (5 bases). The V and J ends lost 5 bases and 5 bases respectively, with 9 bases between them. The germline gives CDR1 MDHEN, CDR2 SYDVKM. The CDR3 is made up of 13 amino acids.

The J gene is TRBJ1-1, the V gene TRBV5-5; D might be TRBD1 (6 bases). V was trimmed by 0 bases and J by 0 bases, leaving 9 bases between them. The length of the CDR3 is 15 residues. Germline V gene sequence: CDR1 SGHKS, CDR2 YYEKEE (reference sequence). The DNA of the CDR3 is TGTGCCAGCAGCTTGGGGTGGGACATGAACACTGAAGCTTTCTTT. It translates to CASSLGWDMNTEAFF.

The V and J genes are TRBV4-3 and TRBJ1-4; perhaps TRBD1 as D (5 bases). The CDR3 sequence is 15 residues long. Trimming took 0 bases from V and 5 from J, leaving 10 bases between them. Germline CDR1 and CDR2: LGHNA and YSLEER. CDR3 nucleotide sequence: TGCGCCAGCAGCCAAGATTTGGGGGGGAATGAAAAACTGTTTTTT. Translated, it gives CASSQDLGGNEKLFF.